The 17 T cell receptor beta chains below all came from one sample that was sequenced in a study of T-cell memory formation after mild COVID-19 (dated by TCRdb to the early 2020s). Library construction relied on 5' RACE. Sequencer: Illumina NovaSeq 6000. In-frame beta chains were kept once TCRdb had trimmed the public reads at Q25 with fastp and called clones with MiXCR. Rows are unified per CDR3 protein, each entry keeping the most common DNA and genes. This sample gives about 320,000 distinct CDR3 sequences in total; 13% to 15% of them show up just once. The ten largest clones take up over 20% of the sample. Sequencing input: PBMCs or a T cell subset sorted from them (not recorded which). The receptor set was obtained from a man aged 18 to 35 who had mild COVID-19 (a few samples of this study predate the infection). The sample titles of this study are shuffled in the database, so cell type and time point are left out; the donor was told from shared clones.

This clonotype has just a few counts. The rearrangement links TRBV6-2 or TRBV6-3 to TRBJ2-7, with a possible D match to TRBD1 (5 bases). The CDR3 is 15 amino acids. Trimming cost V 2 bases and J 0 bases, with 11 bases left between them. Germline CDR1 reads MNHEY; CDR2 reads SVGEGT. DNA for the CDR3: TGTGCCAGCAGTTACAGGGGCCGGTTCTCCTACGAGCAGTACTTC. Translation gives CASSYRGRFSYEQYF.

In DNA, the CDR3 is TGCGCCAGCGGAGAAGACAGTGCTTATGGCTACACCTTC. Protein: CASGEDSAYGYTF. The chain uses TRBV5-1 and TRBJ1-2; D is perhaps TRBD1 (5 bases). Per the germline V gene, CDR1 is SGHRS and CDR2 is YFSETQ. The ends were cut back, 7 bases at V and 5 bases at J, with 15 bases in the middle. The CDR3 has 13 amino acids. Full variable domain (rest looked up from reference TRBV5-1 and TRBJ1-2): KAGVTQTPRYLIKTRGQQVTLSCSPISGHRSVSWYQQTPGQGLQFLFEYFSETQRNKGNFPGRFSGRQFSNSRSEMNVSTLELGDSALYLCASGEDSAYGYTFGSGTRLTVV.

This chain joins TRBV27 and TRBJ2-2; 8 nucleotides align to TRBD1. The germline V gene has CDR1 MNHEY and CDR2 SMNVEV (reference sequence). With V trimmed by 0 bases and J by 6 bases, 6 bases remained unmatched. The CDR3 runs to 16 residues. CDR3 protein: CASSLSTGVGAGELFF. In DNA form, the CDR3 reads TGTGCCAGCAGTTTATCGACAGGGGTCGGCGCCGGGGAGCTGTTTTTT.

This chain uses TRBV6-2 or TRBV6-3 with TRBJ2-5; D is tentatively TRBD1 or TRBD2 (5 bases each). From germline, CDR1 is MNHEY and CDR2 SVGEGT. The CDR3 consists of 15 residues. Trimming pared 2 bases from V and 5 bases from J, leaving 15 bases between. The CDR3, as DNA: TGTGCCAGCAGTTACAAGGGACGGCTAAGGGAGACCCAGTACTTC. It translates to CASSYKGRLRETQYF.

This clonotype occurred a few times. V is TRBV27 and J is TRBJ1-1; no reliable D call. The V gene's germline CDR1 is MNHEY and CDR2 SMNVEV (reference sequence). The V end was cut by 3 bases, the J end by 4 bases, with 9 bases between. The CDR3 has 13 residues. This CDR3 reads CASSFGVFTEAFF. The CDR3 nucleotides read TGTGCCAGCAGTTTCGGGGTTTTCACTGAAGCTTTCTTT.

The CDR3 bases are TGCGCCAGCAGCCCTGGGGGAGCCGGGTACGAGCAGTACTTC. Amino acids: CASSPGGAGYEQYF. The rearrangement links TRBV5-1 to TRBJ2-7; D tentatively reads TRBD1 or TRBD2 (5 bases each). The CDR3 is made up of 14 amino acids. V was trimmed by 4 bases and J by 4 bases, leaving 15 bases between them. Germline V gene data show CDR1 as SGHRS and CDR2 as YFSETQ.

The V and J genes are TRBV7-8 and TRBJ1-2; D gene uncertain. Germline CDR1 and CDR2: SGHVS and FQNEAQ. V shed 3 bases and J shed 1 base, with 12 bases lying between them. This CDR3 contains 15 residues. The CDR3 region is CASSFTLGDNYGYTF. The CDR3 nucleotides read TGTGCCAGCAGCTTTACACTAGGAGATAACTATGGCTACACCTTC.

This clonotype was observed many times. This chain links TRBV9 with TRBJ2-1; tentative D call: TRBD1 (6 bases). This CDR3 contains 15 residues. Germline V gene data show CDR1 as SGDLS and CDR2 as YYNGEE. V dropped 5 bases and J dropped 0 bases, with 12 bases sitting between them. CDR3 bases: TGTGCCAGCAGTGTAACAGGGAGCTCCTACAATGAGCAGTTCTTC. This translates into CASSVTGSSYNEQFF.

In this sample, this clonotype turned up a few times. CDR3 loop: CASSLQLHGANEKLFF. In DNA form, the CDR3 reads TGCGCCAGCAGCCTTCAATTGCACGGAGCTAATGAAAAACTGTTTTTT. The chain uses TRBV4-3 and TRBJ1-4, with D hard to call. CDR3 size: 16 residues. The V end lost 4 bases, the J end lost 3 bases, and 15 bases lay between the germline ends. Germline CDR1 and CDR2: LGHNA and YSLEER.

The chain couples TRBV4-1 to TRBJ2-3, with D unclear. Looked up from germline, CDR1 is MGHRA and CDR2 is YSYEKL. The CDR3 sequence is 12 residues long. V was clipped by 3 bases and J by 6 bases, with 7 bases between them. The CDR3 DNA reads TGCGCCAGCAGCCACCCCTGGGATACGCAGTATTTT. Amino acid sequence: CASSHPWDTQYF.

This clonotype has only a few counts. This rearrangement joins TRBV7-9 to TRBJ2-3; D uncertain. V gave up 0 bases and J gave up 1 base, with 11 bases separating them. Germline CDR1 SEHNR, CDR2 FQNEAQ (reference sequence). This CDR3 has 16 amino acids. In nucleotides, the CDR3 is TGTGCCAGCAGCTTAGCCTCGACCGAACGCACAGATACGCAGTATTTT. Protein: CASSLASTERTDTQYF.

This clonotype appeared many times. V and J are TRBV7-2 and TRBJ2-5; 7 bases map to TRBD2. CDR3 length: 15 amino acids. The germline CDR1 and CDR2 sequences are SGHTA and FQGNSA. J gave up 5 bases and V 4 bases, and 10 bases lay outside the gene matches. This chain's CDR3 is CASSWTAGVGETQYF. CDR3 nucleotide sequence: TGTGCCAGCAGCTGGACGGCGGGGGTTGGGGAGACCCAGTACTTC.

In this sample, this clonotype turned up a few times. The rearrangement uses TRBV20-1 and TRBJ2-7; 7 nucleotides align to TRBD1. CDR1 is DFQATT, CDR2 SNEGSKA, per germline (reference sequence). With 2 bases clipped from V and 6 bases from J, the junction kept 16 bases outside the gene matches. The CDR3 sequence is 16 residues long. DNA for the CDR3: TGCAGTGCTAGAACGGGGACAGAACGTACAGTTGTCGAGCAGTACTTC. Translated, it gives CSARTGTERTVVEQYF.

This clonotype was counted between two and nine times. The chain links TRBV5-1 to TRBJ2-1, with D maybe TRBD2 (5 bases). The germline V gene has CDR1 SGHRS and CDR2 YFSETQ. The V gene lost 0 bases and the J gene lost 10 bases, with 8 bases spanning the gap. The CDR3 has 12 amino acids. CDR3 sequence reads: CASSLDSAEQFF. CDR3 nucleotides: TGCGCCAGCAGCTTGGATAGCGCCGAGCAGTTCTTC.

This chain joins TRBV29-1 and TRBJ1-1; 7 bases are shared with TRBD1. In germline, CDR1 is SQVTM, CDR2 ANQGSEA. CDR3 length: 12 amino acids. V shed 6 bases, J shed 3 bases, and the junction held 4 bases outside the gene matches. CDR3 coding DNA: TGCAGCGTGGAGGGGGCGTACACTGAAGCTTTCTTT. Its translation: CSVEGAYTEAFF.

This clonotype was seen more than once but under ten times. The J gene is TRBJ2-5, the V gene TRBV4-3; D may match TRBD1 or TRBD2 (6 bases each). The CDR3 spans 15 residues. V lost 1 base and J lost 2, with 11 bases in between. Germline V gene lookup returns CDR1 LGHNA and CDR2 YSLEER. The CDR3 DNA is TGCGCCAGCAGCCAAGCGTGGGGGGCACAAGAGACCCAGTACTTC. Translating gives CASSQAWGAQETQYF.

This clonotype was recorded at least ten times. This chain links TRBV5-1 with TRBJ1-1; a weak D match, TRBD1 (5 bases). This CDR3 is built from 13 residues. Per the germline V gene, CDR1 is SGHRS and CDR2 is YFSETQ. V was cut by 1 base and J by 6 bases, with 10 bases left in between. The CDR3 DNA follows: TGCGCCAGCAGCTTGTCCCTGGGGGCTGAAGCTTTCTTT. Translation: CASSLSLGAEAFF.